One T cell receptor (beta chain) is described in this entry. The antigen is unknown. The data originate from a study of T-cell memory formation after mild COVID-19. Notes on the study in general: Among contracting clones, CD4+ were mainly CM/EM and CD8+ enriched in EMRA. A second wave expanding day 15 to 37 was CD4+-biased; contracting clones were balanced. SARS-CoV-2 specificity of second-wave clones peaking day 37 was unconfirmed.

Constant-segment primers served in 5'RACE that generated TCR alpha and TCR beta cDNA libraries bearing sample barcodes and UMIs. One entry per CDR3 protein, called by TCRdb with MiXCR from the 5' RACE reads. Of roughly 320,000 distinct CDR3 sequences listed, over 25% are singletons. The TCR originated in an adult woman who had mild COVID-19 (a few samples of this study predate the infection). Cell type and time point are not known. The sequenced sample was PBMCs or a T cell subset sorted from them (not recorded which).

The CDR3 DNA is TGTGCCAGCAGCTTAGGGTACTATGGCTACACCTTC. Its protein product is CASSLGYYGYTF. The chain carries TRBV7-9 and TRBJ1-2; D unclear. Germline-derived CDR1 and CDR2 are SEHNR and FQNEAQ (reference sequence). CDR3 length: 12 residues. V dropped 1 base and J dropped 3 bases, with 3 bases sitting between them. The variable domain in full, with the rest retrieved from reference TRBV7-9 and TRBJ1-2, is DTGVSQNPRHKITKRGQNVTFRCDPISEHNRLYWYRQTLGQGPEFLTYFQNEAQLEKSRLLSDRFSAERPKGSFSTLEIQRTEQGDSAMYLCASSLGYYGYTFGSGTRLTVV.